Each of the 17 T cell receptor beta chains below was sequenced from the same sample in a study of cytomegalovirus exposure and HLA in healthy donors. PCR primers comprised 60 Vbeta and 13 Jbeta primers. Profiled with immunoSEQ multiplex PCR; TCRdb holds only in-frame clones, not every one. The sample has approximately 170,000 clones; more than 65% are singletons. Sequenced sample: PBMCs. The source of these receptors is a woman in her thirties in good health and CMV-seropositive.

V usage is TRBV29-1 and J usage is TRBJ1-1; no clear D. This CDR3 contains 12 residues. The germline CDR1 and CDR2 sequences are SQVTM and ANQGSEA. In DNA form, the CDR3 reads TGCGGGGTGAGGGAACGGAACACTGAAGCTTTCTTT. Amino acid sequence: CGVRERNTEAFF.

About this clone: The sample has other DNA sequences that encode this CDR3 too. The chain joins TRBV19 to TRBJ2-7, with 11 bases identical to TRBD1. V shed 5 bases and J 7 bases; nucleotides not matched to a gene: 7. There are 14 residues in the CDR3. Germline V lookup: CDR1 LNHDA, CDR2 SQIVND (reference sequence). CDR3 DNA sequence: TGTGCCAGTAGTCCCGGGACAGGGGGGTATGAGCAGTACTTC. Translation: CASSPGTGGYEQYF.

In its sample, this clone was seen a few times. This chain links TRBV27 with TRBJ2-7, with 7 bases lining up with TRBD2. CDR1 is MNHEY and CDR2 is SMNVEV in the germline V gene (reference sequence). This CDR3 has 13 residues. V lost 6 bases, J lost 0 bases, and 2 bases stayed unmatched. This CDR3 reads CASRQRDSYEQYF. The DNA of the CDR3 is TGTGCCAGCAGGCAGCGGGACTCCTACGAGCAGTACTTC.

V gene TRBV19 combines with J gene TRBJ2-5, with TRBD1 identical over 9 bases. Judging by the DNA end, TRBJ2-7 fits better; the J call may be wrong. Germline values: CDR1 LNHDA, CDR2 SQIVND (reference sequence). This CDR3 region has 15 residues. CDR3 bases: TGTGCCAGTAGTCCTGAGGACAGGGGCTCCTACGAGCAGTACTTC. This encodes CASSPEDRGSYEQYF.

Concerning this clone: The sample has other DNA sequences that encode this CDR3 too. This rearrangement joins TRBV4-2 to TRBJ2-7; 10 bases are a match to TRBD2. This CDR3 is built from 17 residues. CDR1 and CDR2 (germline): LGHNA, YNFKEQ. With V trimmed by 4 bases and J by 2 bases, 11 bases remained unmatched. For the CDR3, the DNA is TGTGCCAGCAGCCTCCCACCCTCAGCGGGAGGGCCCTACGAGCAGTACTTC. Encoded protein: CASSLPPSAGGPYEQYF.

The V call is TRBV18, the J call TRBJ1-4; D call uncertain. Germline assignment: CDR1 KGHSH and CDR2 LQKENI. Trimming pared 4 bases from V and 8 bases from J, leaving 11 bases between. The CDR3 has 13 amino acids. Here the CDR3 reads CASSLSTREKLFF. As DNA, the CDR3 is TGTGCCAGCTCACTTTCTACTCGGGAAAAACTGTTTTTT.

The rearrangement joins TRBV11-3 to TRBJ2-2; D ambiguous. This CDR3 has 14 amino acids. V lost 3 bases, J lost 0 bases, and 5 bases lay in between. Germline CDR1 is SGHNT and CDR2 is YENEEA. The CDR3 loop is CASSFAANTGELFF. CDR3 bases: TGTGCCAGCAGCTTCGCAGCGAACACCGGGGAGCTGTTTTTT.

This rearrangement joins TRBV28 to TRBJ2-3; 8 bases map to TRBD2. Germline V gives CDR1 MDHEN, CDR2 SYDVKM. Unmatched junction bases numbered 8, after V lost 5 bases and J lost 4 bases. This CDR3 has 15 residues. The CDR3 protein is CASSPMSGSADTQYF. The CDR3 nucleotides are TGTGCCAGCAGTCCCATGAGCGGGAGCGCAGATACGCAGTATTTT.

The rearrangement uses TRBV5-1 and TRBJ1-2; perhaps TRBD1 as D (6 bases). This CDR3 contains 16 residues. Germline assignment: CDR1 SGHRS and CDR2 YFSETQ. Trimming cost V 4 bases and J 0 bases, with 16 bases left between them. CDR3 sequence (DNA): TGCGCCAGCAGCCCTGGGACACCATCAGCTAACTATGGCTACACCTTC. Its protein product is CASSPGTPSANYGYTF.

The chain joins TRBV2 to TRBJ1-4; TRBD1 might be the D (5 bases). Trimming removed 4 bases from V and 1 base from J, with 10 bases in between. The CDR3 sequence is 15 residues long. Germline CDR1 SNHLY, CDR2 FYNNEI. The DNA of the CDR3 is TGTGCCAGCAGTGTGTTCGGGGGAACTAATGAAAAACTGTTTTTT. Its protein is CASSVFGGTNEKLFF.

This chain connects TRBV28 to TRBJ1-5; 7 bases align to TRBD1. The junction had 5 bases not matched to a gene; V was cut back by 7 bases and J by 2 bases. The CDR3 runs to 14 residues. From germline, CDR1 is MDHEN and CDR2 SYDVKM. The CDR3 DNA reads as TGTGCCAGCATCCAGGGGGGTCGCAATCAGCCCCAGCATTTT. As protein: CASIQGGRNQPQHF. The full variable domain, its missing parts supplied by reference TRBV28 and TRBJ1-5, is DVKVTQSSRYLVKRTGEKVFLECVQDMDHENMFWYRQDPGLGLRLIYFSYDVKMKEKGDIPEGYSVSREKKERFSLILESASTNQTSMYLCASIQGGRNQPQHFGDGTRLSIL.

The rearrangement uses TRBV19 and TRBJ2-3; 7 bases agree with TRBD1. The germline V gene has CDR1 LNHDA and CDR2 SQIVND (reference sequence). The CDR3 covers 16 residues. V lost 5 bases, J lost 1 base, and 9 bases stayed unmatched. CDR3 region: CASSARQGMGTDTQYF. Here the CDR3 DNA reads TGTGCCAGTAGTGCTCGACAGGGCATGGGCACAGATACGCAGTATTTT.

This chain links TRBV12-5 with TRBJ2-5; possibly TRBD1 for D (7 bases). Trimming pared 4 bases from V and 5 bases from J, leaving 14 bases between. Per the germline V gene, CDR1 is LGHNT and CDR2 is FRNRAP. The CDR3 runs 14 residues. The DNA for the CDR3 is TGTGCTAGTGGTTCTCAGGGGGAGGCTGAGACCCAGTACTTC. Its translation: CASGSQGEAETQYF. Based on the CDR3 plus reference TRBV12-5 and TRBJ2-5, the full variable domain is DARVTQTPRHKVTEMGQEVTMRCQPILGHNTVFWYRQTMMQGLELLAYFRNRAPLDDSGMPKDRFSAEMPDATLATLKIQPSEPRDSAVYFCASGSQGEAETQYFGPGTRLLVL.

This CDR3 is CASSQREAPYEQYF. CDR3 in DNA: TGCGCCAGCAGCCAGCGGGAGGCCCCCTACGAGCAGTACTTC. The J gene is TRBJ2-7, the V gene TRBV5-1; 9 bases align to TRBD2. The V gene's germline CDR1 is SGHRS and CDR2 YFSETQ. V lost 4 bases and J lost 2; bases outside the gene matches: 4. CDR3 length: 14 amino acids.

Only one count was recorded for this clone. This chain links TRBV29-1 with TRBJ2-7; 11 bases align to TRBD2. CDR3 size: 14 residues. The germline CDR1 and CDR2 sequences are SQVTM and ANQGSEA. V was pared by 4 bases and J by 3 bases, with 5 bases of the junction left unmatched. CDR3 DNA: TGCAGCGTTGTCGGGGGGACTAGCGGCTACGAGCAGTACTTC. Translation gives CSVVGGTSGYEQYF.

This clone was seen more than once but under ten times. The chain links TRBV19 to TRBJ2-3, with TRBD2 identical over 11 bases. Germline loops: CDR1 LNHDA, CDR2 SQIVND (reference sequence). V was clipped by 5 bases and J by 3 bases; unmatched bases: 4. This CDR3 has 15 residues. The CDR3 DNA is TGTGCCAGTAGTGCCTGGACTAGCGGGACAGATACGCAGTATTTT. Translating gives CASSAWTSGTDTQYF.

This clone was detected a few times. The V and J genes are TRBV2 and TRBJ1-5; 7 nucleotides agree with TRBD1. J was trimmed by 4 bases and V by 7 bases; bases with no gene match: 7. CDR1 is SNHLY, CDR2 FYNNEI, per germline. This CDR3 has 14 amino acids. The CDR3 loop reads CASNPTGSNQPQHF. The CDR3, as DNA: TGTGCCAGCAATCCGACAGGGTCAAATCAGCCCCAGCATTTT. Full variable domain (outside the CDR3, taken from reference TRBV2 and TRBJ1-5): EPEVTQTPSHQVTQMGQEVILRCVPISNHLYFYWYRQILGQKVEFLVSFYNNEISEKSEIFDDQFSVERPDGSNFTLKIRSTKLEDSAMYFCASNPTGSNQPQHFGDGTRLSIL.